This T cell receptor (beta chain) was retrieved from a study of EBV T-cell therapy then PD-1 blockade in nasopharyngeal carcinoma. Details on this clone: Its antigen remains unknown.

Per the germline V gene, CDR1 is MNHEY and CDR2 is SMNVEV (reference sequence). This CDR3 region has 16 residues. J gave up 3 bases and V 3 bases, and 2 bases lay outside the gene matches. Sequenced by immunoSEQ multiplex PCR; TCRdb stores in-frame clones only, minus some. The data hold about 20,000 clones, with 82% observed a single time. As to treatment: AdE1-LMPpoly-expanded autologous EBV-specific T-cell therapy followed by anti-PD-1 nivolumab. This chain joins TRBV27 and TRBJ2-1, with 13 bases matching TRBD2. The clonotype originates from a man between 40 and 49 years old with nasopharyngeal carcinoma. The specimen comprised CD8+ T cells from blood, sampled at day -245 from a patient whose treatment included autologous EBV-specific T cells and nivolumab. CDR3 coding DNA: TGTGCCAGCAGTTTCCGGACTAGCGGGGGCTACAATGAGCAGTTCTTC. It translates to CASSFRTSGGYNEQFF.